One sample yielded the 26 T cell receptor beta chains listed below, sequenced in a study of T cells after yellow fever vaccination. From the 5' RACE reads, TCRdb called clonotypes with MiXCR, one entry per CDR3 protein. The sample holds 600,000 to 750,000 distinct CDR3 sequences, over 9% seen once. The sample consisted of PBMCs, taken on the day of the yellow fever booster vaccination. Every receptor here comes from a man aged 30 to 45 who received the YFV17D yellow fever vaccine.

This clonotype appeared a few times. V gene TRBV5-1 combines with J gene TRBJ2-7; tentative D call: TRBD1 (7 bases). V was cut by 4 bases and J by 3 bases, with 14 bases left in between. Germline V gene data show CDR1 as SGHRS and CDR2 as YFSETQ. The CDR3 has 14 amino acids. The CDR3 reads CASSPGGNDYEQYF. CDR3 sequence (DNA): TGCGCCAGCAGCCCAGGGGGGAACGACTACGAGCAGTACTTC.

The V gene is TRBV11-3, the J gene TRBJ2-7; D is undetermined. The germline V gene encodes CDR1 SGHNT and CDR2 YENEEA. The CDR3 is made up of 13 amino acids. V lost 1 base and J lost 3, with 7 bases in between. DNA of the CDR3: TGTGCCAGCAGCTTAGGGCCAGACTACGAGCAGTACTTC. This sequence encodes CASSLGPDYEQYF. Using reference TRBV11-3 and TRBJ2-7 for the parts outside the CDR3, the full variable domain is EAGVVQSPRYKIIEKKQPVAFWCNPISGHNTLYWYLQNLGQGPELLIRYENEEAVDDSQLPKDRFSAERLKGVDSTLKIQPAELGDSAVYLCASSLGPDYEQYFGPGTRLTVT.

The CDR3 bases are TGTGCCAGCAGTTACGTAAGCAATCAGCCCCAGCATTTT. Residues: CASSYVSNQPQHF. The rearrangement uses TRBV6-2 or TRBV6-3 and TRBJ1-5, with unresolved D. The germline V gene encodes CDR1 MNHEY and CDR2 SVGEGT. CDR3 length: 13 amino acids. Trimming pared 2 bases from V and 1 base from J, leaving 3 bases between.

The V gene is TRBV11-1, the J gene TRBJ2-1; 14 bases map to TRBD2. CDR1 is SGHAT and CDR2 is FQDESV in the germline V gene (reference sequence). Trimming removed 5 bases from V and 5 bases from J; junction bases left unmatched: 11. The CDR3 contains 18 residues. The CDR3 here is CASSPGLAGGLKDNEQFF. CDR3 sequence (DNA): TGTGCCAGCAGCCCCGGACTAGCGGGAGGTCTAAAGGACAATGAGCAGTTCTTC.

This clonotype was seen many times. The chain couples TRBV6-5 to TRBJ2-1, with 11 bases lining up with TRBD2. V was clipped by 2 bases and J by 0 bases; unmatched bases: 9. Looked up from germline, CDR1 is MNHEY and CDR2 is SVGAGI. The CDR3 is made up of 19 amino acids. The CDR3 DNA reads as TGTGCCAGCAGTTACCCGAAGGTAGCGGGAGGGAGCTCCTACAATGAGCAGTTCTTC. As protein: CASSYPKVAGGSSYNEQFF.

CDR3 protein: CASSLEQGGETQYF. CDR3 nucleotides: TGCGCCAGCAGCTTGGAACAGGGGGGAGAGACCCAGTACTTC. V usage is TRBV5-1 and J usage is TRBJ2-5; 8 bases agree with TRBD1. Trimming took 0 bases from V and 4 from J; bases not matched to a gene: 2. Germline CDR1 reads SGHRS; CDR2 reads YFSETQ. The CDR3 is 14 residues long. Together with reference TRBV5-1 and TRBJ2-5, the CDR3 gives the full variable domain: KAGVTQTPRYLIKTRGQQVTLSCSPISGHRSVSWYQQTPGQGLQFLFEYFSETQRNKGNFPGRFSGRQFSNSRSEMNVSTLELGDSALYLCASSLEQGGETQYFGPGTRLLVL.

The chain recombines TRBV5-4 with TRBJ2-2, with D possibly being TRBD1 (6 bases). The CDR3 is made up of 16 amino acids. With 4 bases removed from V and 3 bases from J, the gap between germline ends came to 16 bases. Germline CDR1 and CDR2: SGHNT and YYREEE (reference sequence). CDR3 coding DNA: TGTGCCAGCAGCCCCGGAGAGGGGGTTTACACCGGGGAGCTGTTTTTT. It is translated as CASSPGEGVYTGELFF.

This clonotype has only a few counts. J is TRBJ2-1 and V is TRBV4-3, with 7 bases fitting TRBD1. Per the germline V gene, CDR1 is LGHNA and CDR2 is YSLEER. Unmatched junction bases numbered 10, after V lost 3 bases and J lost 8 bases. The CDR3 extends over 15 amino acids. CDR3 bases: TGCGCCAGCAGCCACACCCGGGACAGCCCCCATGAGCAGTTCTTC. It is translated as CASSHTRDSPHEQFF.

V is TRBV29-1 and J is TRBJ2-7; 11 bases agree with TRBD2. V dropped 4 bases and J dropped 4; count of bases not matched to a gene: 6. Per germline, CDR1 SQVTM and CDR2 ANQGSEA. The CDR3 length is 14 residues. The chain's CDR3 is CSVVVTSGVYEQYF. In DNA form, the CDR3 reads TGCAGCGTTGTGGTGACTAGCGGGGTATACGAGCAGTACTTC.

Of note for this clonotype: A read error is possible here, since a much larger clone lies one base away. The chain is built from TRBV29-1 and TRBJ2-3, with 12 positions matching TRBD2. This CDR3 region has 18 residues. In germline, CDR1 is SQVTM, CDR2 ANQGSEA. The CDR3 sequence: CSLVWASGRVGSTDPQYF. The CDR3 nucleotides are TGCAGCCTGGTTTGGGCTAGCGGGAGGGTTGGAAGCACAGATCCGCAGTATTTT.

The rearrangement joins TRBV20-1 to TRBJ2-1; D is uncertain. Germline CDR1 and CDR2: DFQATT and SNEGSKA (reference sequence). Trimming removed 6 bases at V and 0 bases at J, with 12 bases between. The CDR3 runs to 14 residues. Here the CDR3 reads CSAKRPGSYNEQFF. In DNA form, the CDR3 reads TGCAGTGCAAAACGACCGGGCTCCTACAATGAGCAGTTCTTC.

The genes are TRBV7-3 and TRBJ2-2, with D uncertain. Germline CDR1 is SGHTA and CDR2 is FQGTGA. The CDR3 spans 14 residues. V was pared by 3 bases and J by 2 bases, with 7 bases between. The CDR3 DNA reads TGTGCCAGCAGCTTCCGCGCAAACACCGGGGAGCTGTTTTTT. It translates to CASSFRANTGELFF.

The V call is TRBV20-1, the J call TRBJ2-5, with 9 bases identical to TRBD2. The trim removed 1 base at V and 1 base at J, leaving 7 bases unmatched. The CDR3 covers 16 residues. The germline gives CDR1 DFQATT, CDR2 SNEGSKA (reference sequence). CDR3 sequence reads: CSARGASGRSQETQYF. DNA of the CDR3: TGCAGTGCTAGAGGGGCGAGCGGGAGGTCCCAAGAGACCCAGTACTTC.

The chain joins TRBV5-1 to TRBJ2-7; perhaps D is TRBD1 or TRBD2 (6 bases each). CDR3 length: 15 residues. Trimming took 0 bases from V and 3 from J, leaving 13 bases between them. Germline CDR1 reads SGHRS; CDR2 reads YFSETQ. CDR3 amino acids: CASSLGEGGIYEQYF. The CDR3 nucleotides are TGCGCCAGCAGCTTGGGTGAAGGGGGGATCTACGAGCAGTACTTC.

This clonotype appeared a few times. The V gene is TRBV28, the J gene TRBJ2-5; D may be TRBD1 (6 bases). V gave up 10 bases and J gave up 4 bases, with 16 bases separating them. The CDR3 sequence is 13 residues long. Germline CDR1 reads MDHEN; CDR2 reads SYDVKM. This CDR3 reads CATEWGPGETQYF. For the CDR3, the DNA is TGTGCCACTGAATGGGGGCCGGGAGAGACCCAGTACTTC.

The CDR3 coding sequence is TGTGCCAGCAGCGTAAAGGGGACTGCCTTTGATGAGCAGTTCTTC. This sequence encodes CASSVKGTAFDEQFF. This chain joins TRBV9 and TRBJ2-1, with a tentative D call TRBD2 (6 bases). The CDR3 loop spans 15 amino acids. The germline CDR1 and CDR2 sequences are SGDLS and YYNGEE. Trimming shortened V by 1 base and J by 8 bases, and 16 bases separated the two germline ends.

This chain links TRBV20-1 with TRBJ1-5; D might be TRBD1 (6 bases). V was shortened by 3 bases and J by 9 bases, with 12 bases between the two germline ends. CDR1 is DFQATT, CDR2 SNEGSKA, per germline (reference sequence). CDR3 length: 12 amino acids. DNA of the CDR3: TGCAGTGCTAGCCCTAGGGGGGGGCCCCAGCATTTT. Translating gives CSASPRGGPQHF.

This clonotype was picked up a small number of times. V gene TRBV5-5 combines with J gene TRBJ1-2, with D possibly being TRBD1 (5 bases). The CDR3 consists of 17 residues. Looked up from germline, CDR1 is SGHKS and CDR2 is YYEKEE (reference sequence). V was cut by 3 bases and J by 7 bases, with 25 bases left in between. CDR3 nucleotide sequence: TGTGCCAGCAGCTCTTGGGGGACGGTCGTCGGGAGCGCTGGCTACACCTTC. Its translation is CASSSWGTVVGSAGYTF.

The rearrangement uses TRBV2 and TRBJ1-2; D remains ambiguous. The V end was cut by 3 bases, the J end by 4 bases, with 9 bases between. Germline-derived CDR1 and CDR2 are SNHLY and FYNNEI. The CDR3 runs 13 residues. DNA for the CDR3: TGTGCCAGCAGTGAGCTTGACGGCTATGGCTACACCTTC. Residues: CASSELDGYGYTF. Drawing the rest from reference TRBV2 and TRBJ1-2, the complete variable domain is EPEVTQTPSHQVTQMGQEVILRCVPISNHLYFYWYRQILGQKVEFLVSFYNNEISEKSEIFDDQFSVERPDGSNFTLKIRSTKLEDSAMYFCASSELDGYGYTFGSGTRLTVV.

In DNA form, the CDR3 reads TGTGCCAGCAGTCAGGAGACACGGTACTATGGCTACACCTTC. This gives the protein CASSQETRYYGYTF. V is TRBV6-1 and J is TRBJ1-2; D is unresolved. V shed 5 bases and J shed 3 bases, with 13 bases lying between them. Germline CDR1 and CDR2: MNHNS and SASEGT. The CDR3 covers 14 residues.

The chain couples TRBV7-8 to TRBJ2-3; D perhaps matches TRBD1 (5 bases). From germline, CDR1 is SGHVS and CDR2 FQNEAQ. Trimming pared 4 bases from V and 4 bases from J, leaving 18 bases between. This CDR3 comprises 16 residues. CDR3: CASSSPDIRFADTQYF. DNA for the CDR3: TGTGCCAGCAGCTCCCCGGACATCAGGTTTGCAGATACGCAGTATTTT.

This clonotype occurred a few times. The chain uses TRBV20-1 and TRBJ2-5, with 7 bases identical to TRBD2. The V gene's germline CDR1 is DFQATT and CDR2 SNEGSKA (reference sequence). With V trimmed by 1 base and J by 4 bases, 12 bases remained unmatched. This CDR3 is 16 amino acids long. The CDR3 region has the DNA TGCAGTGCTAGAGGTGCCGGGGCGGGAGTTGGAGAGACCCAGTACTTC. This gives the protein CSARGAGAGVGETQYF.

This clonotype has only a few counts. The CDR3 reads CASSSLTGTNEKLFF. CDR3 DNA sequence: TGTGCCAGCAGTTCCTTGACAGGGACTAATGAAAAACTGTTTTTT. J is TRBJ1-4 and V is TRBV6-5; 7 bases are a match to TRBD1. V shed 4 bases and J 2 bases; nucleotides not matched to a gene: 4. Per the germline V gene, CDR1 is MNHEY and CDR2 is SVGAGI. The CDR3 is made up of 15 amino acids.

The V gene is TRBV20-1, the J gene TRBJ1-5; tentative D call: TRBD1 (5 bases). V dropped 3 bases and J dropped 6 bases, with 12 bases sitting between them. The germline gives CDR1 DFQATT, CDR2 SNEGSKA (reference sequence). This CDR3 is built from 13 residues. CDR3 in amino acids: CSASGGESQPQHF. The DNA of the CDR3 is TGCAGTGCTAGTGGAGGGGAATCTCAGCCCCAGCATTTT.

The chain joins TRBV20-1 to TRBJ2-7, with a tentative D call TRBD2 (5 bases). V lost 3 bases and J lost 3, with 18 bases in between. This CDR3 is built from 15 residues. Germline V CDR1 and CDR2: DFQATT, SNEGSKA (reference sequence). CDR3 amino acids: CSARNSLAAFYEQYF. The CDR3, as DNA: TGCAGTGCTAGGAACTCCCTAGCAGCCTTCTACGAGCAGTACTTC.

The V gene is TRBV28, the J gene TRBJ2-4; 8 nucleotides line up with TRBD1. Germline V gene lookup returns CDR1 MDHEN and CDR2 SYDVKM. V was pared by 6 bases and J by 3 bases, with 13 bases of the junction left unmatched. This CDR3 comprises 17 residues. CDR3 nucleotides: TGTGCCAGCAGGCCATTCTCCGGGACAGGAGACAAAAACATTCAGTACTTC. Encoded protein: CASRPFSGTGDKNIQYF. The variable domain in full, completed from reference TRBV28 and TRBJ2-4, reads DVKVTQSSRYLVKRTGEKVFLECVQDMDHENMFWYRQDPGLGLRLIYFSYDVKMKEKGDIPEGYSVSREKKERFSLILESASTNQTSMYLCASRPFSGTGDKNIQYFGAGTRLSVL.